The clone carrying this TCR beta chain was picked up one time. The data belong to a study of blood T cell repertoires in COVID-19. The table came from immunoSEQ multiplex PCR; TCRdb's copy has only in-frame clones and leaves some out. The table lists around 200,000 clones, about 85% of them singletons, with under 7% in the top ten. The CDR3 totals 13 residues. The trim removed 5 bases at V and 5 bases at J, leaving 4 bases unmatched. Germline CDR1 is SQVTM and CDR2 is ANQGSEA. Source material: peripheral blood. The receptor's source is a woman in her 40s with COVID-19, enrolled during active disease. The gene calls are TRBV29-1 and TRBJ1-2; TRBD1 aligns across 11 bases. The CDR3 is CSVPDRGLYGYTF. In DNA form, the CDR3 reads TGCAGCGTTCCGGACAGGGGGCTTTATGGCTACACCTTC.